These T cell receptor beta chains were read from a single sample in a study of T cell responses to AZD1222 COVID-19 vaccine. Libraries were prepared by immunoSEQ multiplex PCR; TCRdb keeps only in-frame clonotypes and omits some of them. The sample includes approximately 130,000 clones, 80% to 90% of them seen just once. Sample: peripheral blood, taken 28 days after the second AZD1222 dose. These receptors all come from an adult who received the AZD1222 COVID-19 vaccine. Each CDR3 is given with its conserved first and last residue. Fields, in order: clone size, D gene, J gene, V gene, CDR3 protein, CDR3 DNA. D genes are given only for firm matches. Only some rows state a clone size, as once, few, many or a class for expanded clones.

size: -
D: TRBD1
J: TRBJ1-1
V: TRBV10-3
CDR3: CAGSGTGAGFTEAFF
DNA: TGTGCCGGTTCCGGGACAGGGGCTGGTTTCACTGAAGCTTTCTTT

size: -
D: -
J: TRBJ1-5
V: TRBV7-2
CDR3: CASSLERRGPQHF
DNA: TGTGCCAGCAGCTTAGAGCGACGTGGGCCCCAGCATTTT

size: -
D: TRBD1
J: TRBJ1-1
V: TRBV6-6
CDR3: CASSVPGQGSTEAFF
DNA: TGTGCCAGCAGTGTCCCGGGACAGGGGAGCACTGAAGCTTTCTTT

size: -
D: -
J: TRBJ2-7
V: TRBV6-1
CDR3: CASSQGLYFGGYEQYF
DNA: TGTGCCAGCAGTCAAGGCCTCTATTTCGGCGGCTACGAGCAGTACTTC

size: -
D: -
J: TRBJ1-3
V: TRBV19
CDR3: CASTYTRALSGNTIYF
DNA: TGTGCCAGTACATATACCAGGGCACTCTCTGGAAACACCATATATTTT

size: -
D: TRBD2
J: TRBJ2-7
V: TRBV7-2
CDR3: CASSTSRVGLAGYEQYF
DNA: TGTGCCAGCAGCACCTCCCGGGTGGGACTAGCGGGCTACGAGCAGTACTTC

size: once
D: -
J: TRBJ1-6
V: TRBV6-1
CDR3: CASSGGTPLHF
DNA: TGTGCCAGCAGCGGGGGGACACCCCTCCACTTT

size: -
D: TRBD1
J: TRBJ2-7
V: TRBV18
CDR3: CASSPDRAYEQYF
DNA: TGTGCCAGCTCACCCGACAGGGCCTACGAGCAGTACTTC

size: once
D: -
J: TRBJ2-5
V: TRBV18
CDR3: CASTSSQETQYF
DNA: TGTGCCAGCACCTCCTCACAAGAGACCCAGTACTTC

size: -
D: TRBD1
J: TRBJ2-7
V: TRBV15
CDR3: CATSRDEWDSRAPDEQYF
DNA: TGTGCCACCAGCAGAGATGAGTGGGACAGCCGGGCCCCGGACGAGCAGTACTTC

size: -
D: TRBD1
J: TRBJ1-1
V: TRBV11-2
CDR3: CASAQGDTEAFF
DNA: TGTGCCAGCGCCCAGGGGGACACTGAAGCTTTCTTT

size: -
D: TRBD1
J: TRBJ1-3
V: TRBV3-1/TRBV3-2
CDR3: CASSQATGRNTIYF
DNA: TGTGCCAGCAGCCAAGCGACAGGGAGAAACACCATATATTTT

size: -
D: TRBD1
J: TRBJ1-5
V: TRBV5-1
CDR3: CASSHRDRGPSNQPQHF
DNA: TGCGCCAGCAGCCATCGAGACAGGGGACCTAGCAATCAGCCCCAGCATTTT

size: -
D: -
J: TRBJ1-1
V: TRBV19
CDR3: CASKFQRNTEAFF
DNA: TGTGCCAGTAAGTTTCAGCGGAACACTGAAGCTTTCTTT

size: -
D: TRBD1
J: TRBJ1-3
V: TRBV9
CDR3: CASSSGTGGNTIYF
DNA: TGTGCCAGCAGCTCCGGGACAGGCGGAAACACCATATATTTT

size: once
D: -
J: TRBJ1-3
V: TRBV6-5
CDR3: CASSYSFGNTIYF
DNA: TGTGCCAGCAGTTACTCATTTGGAAACACCATATATTTT

size: -
D: TRBD1
J: TRBJ2-7
V: TRBV7-9
CDR3: CASSEYRGLHPYEQYF
DNA: TGTGCCAGCAGCGAGTACAGGGGCCTCCATCCCTACGAGCAGTACTTC

size: few
D: TRBD1
J: TRBJ2-2
V: TRBV2
CDR3: CASSWTGLTGELFF
DNA: TGTGCCAGCAGTTGGACAGGGCTAACCGGGGAGCTGTTTTTT

size: -
D: -
J: TRBJ1-3
V: TRBV4-1
CDR3: CASSQERASTIYF
DNA: TGCGCCAGCAGCCAAGAACGGGCATCGACCATATATTTT

size: -
D: TRBD1
J: TRBJ1-2
V: TRBV19
CDR3: CASSSGTVPNYGYTF
DNA: TGTGCCAGTAGTAGTGGGACAGTTCCTAACTATGGCTACACCTTC

size: -
D: -
J: TRBJ2-7
V: TRBV2
CDR3: CAGRGQTPYEQYF
DNA: TGTGCCGGACGGGGGCAGACACCCTACGAGCAGTACTTC

size: -
D: TRBD1
J: TRBJ1-3
V: TRBV11-2
CDR3: CASSRTTGAGNTIYF
DNA: TGTGCCAGCAGCCGCACTACAGGGGCTGGAAACACCATATATTTT

size: -
D: -
J: TRBJ1-4
V: TRBV4-2
CDR3: CASSQVVGTNEKLFF
DNA: TGTGCCAGCAGCCAGGTAGTCGGGACTAATGAAAAACTGTTTTTT

size: -
D: -
J: TRBJ1-1
V: TRBV2
CDR3: CASSPLGQLNTEAFF
DNA: TGTGCCAGCAGTCCTTTGGGCCAGCTGAACACTGAAGCTTTCTTT

size: once
D: -
J: TRBJ1-6
V: TRBV10-3
CDR3: CAISEDTYSPLHF
DNA: TGTGCCATCAGTGAGGACACATATTCACCCCTCCACTTT

size: -
D: TRBD1
J: TRBJ1-2
V: TRBV7-8
CDR3: CASSPTGAWGYTF
DNA: TGTGCCAGCAGCCCGACAGGGGCCTGGGGCTACACCTTC

size: -
D: -
J: TRBJ2-3
V: TRBV21-1
CDR3: CASSKMGSESTDTQYF
DNA: TGTGCCAGCAGCAAAATGGGGTCTGAGAGCACAGATACGCAGTATTTT

size: -
D: -
J: TRBJ1-1
V: TRBV7-9
CDR3: CASSPRTYPTEAFF
DNA: TGTGCCAGCAGCCCCCGGACTTATCCCACTGAAGCTTTCTTT

size: once
D: -
J: TRBJ1-1
V: TRBV6-5
CDR3: CASTGTVNTEAFF
DNA: TGTGCCAGCACCGGGACGGTGAACACTGAAGCTTTCTTT

size: -
D: TRBD1
J: TRBJ1-2
V: TRBV4-1
CDR3: CASSQDAGTGKAGYTF
DNA: TGCGCCAGCAGCCAAGACGCCGGGACAGGGAAGGCTGGCTACACCTTC

size: -
D: -
J: TRBJ2-4
V: TRBV6-4
CDR3: CASSVEEGNIQYF
DNA: TGTGCCAGCAGTGTGGAAGAGGGAAACATTCAGTACTTC

size: once
D: -
J: TRBJ1-1
V: TRBV7-8
CDR3: CASSRGGISEAFF
DNA: TGTGCCAGCAGTCGAGGGGGGATCTCTGAAGCTTTCTTT

size: -
D: -
J: TRBJ1-3
V: TRBV14
CDR3: CASSHGNTIYF
DNA: TGTGCCAGCAGCCATGGTAACACCATATATTTT

size: -
D: TRBD1
J: TRBJ2-7
V: TRBV11-2
CDR3: CASSWKGATYEQYF
DNA: TGTGCCAGCAGCTGGAAGGGGGCGACCTACGAGCAGTACTTC

size: -
D: -
J: TRBJ2-7
V: TRBV2
CDR3: CASSPSLGREQYF
DNA: TGTGCCAGCAGTCCTAGCCTGGGCCGCGAGCAGTACTTC

size: -
D: -
J: TRBJ2-2
V: TRBV5-1
CDR3: CASSLDRGGANTGELFF
DNA: TGCGCCAGCAGCTTGGATAGAGGCGGAGCGAACACCGGGGAGCTGTTTTTT

size: -
D: TRBD1
J: TRBJ1-2
V: TRBV9
CDR3: CASSLRGQGSYGYTF
DNA: TGTGCCAGCAGCCTGAGAGGACAGGGGAGCTATGGCTACACCTTC

size: -
D: TRBD1
J: TRBJ2-1
V: TRBV24-1
CDR3: CATSDSGTGVNEQFF
DNA: TGTGCCACCAGTGACTCCGGGACAGGGGTTAATGAGCAGTTCTTC

size: -
D: -
J: TRBJ1-2
V: TRBV18
CDR3: CASSPPAGNGYTF
DNA: TGTGCCAGCTCACCACCGGCAGGGAATGGCTACACCTTC

size: -
D: -
J: TRBJ1-5
V: TRBV6-5
CDR3: CASSRYSNQPQHF
DNA: TGTGCCAGCAGTCGTTATAGCAATCAGCCCCAGCATTTT

size: -
D: -
J: TRBJ1-1
V: TRBV16
CDR3: CASSQIMNTEAFF
DNA: TGTGCCAGCAGCCAAATAATGAACACTGAAGCTTTCTTT

size: -
D: -
J: TRBJ2-1
V: TRBV24-1
CDR3: CATRAAGPYNEQFF
DNA: TGTGCCACGCGGGCCGCCGGACCCTACAATGAGCAGTTCTTC

size: -
D: -
J: TRBJ2-2
V: TRBV5-5
CDR3: CASSLDPRPNTGELFF
DNA: TGTGCCAGCAGCTTGGATCCCAGACCGAACACCGGGGAGCTGTTTTTT

size: -
D: TRBD1
J: TRBJ2-2
V: TRBV18
CDR3: CASSRQGGGELFF
DNA: TGTGCCAGCTCCAGACAGGGCGGCGGGGAGCTGTTTTTT